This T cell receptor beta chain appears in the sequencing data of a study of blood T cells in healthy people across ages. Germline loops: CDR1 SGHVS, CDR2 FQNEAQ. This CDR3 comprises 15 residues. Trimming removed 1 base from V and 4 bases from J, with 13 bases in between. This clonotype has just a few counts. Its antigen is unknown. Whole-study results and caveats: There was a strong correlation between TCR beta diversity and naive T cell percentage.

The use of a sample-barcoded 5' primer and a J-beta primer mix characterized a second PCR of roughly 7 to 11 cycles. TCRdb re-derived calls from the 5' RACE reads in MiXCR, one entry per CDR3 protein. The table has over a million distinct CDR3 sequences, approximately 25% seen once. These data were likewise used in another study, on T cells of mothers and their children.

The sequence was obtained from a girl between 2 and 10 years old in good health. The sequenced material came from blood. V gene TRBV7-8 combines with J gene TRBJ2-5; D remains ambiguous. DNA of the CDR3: TGTGCCAGCAGCTTAGGGGGATCGGTTGCAGAGACCCAGTACTTC. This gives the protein CASSLGGSVAETQYF. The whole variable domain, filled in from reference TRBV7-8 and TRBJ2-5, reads GAGVSQSPRYKVAKRGQDVALRCDPISGHVSLFWYQQALGQGPEFLTYFQNEAQLDKSGLPSDRFFAERPEGSVSTLKIQRTQQEDSAVYLCASSLGGSVAETQYFGPGTRLLVL.